A single sample is the source of the 4 T cell receptor beta chains below, sequenced in a study of CD4 T cell repertoires in COVID-19. Clones were sequenced by immunoSEQ multiplex PCR, and TCRdb holds only the in-frame ones, with some missing. The sample lists fewer than 100,000 clones, about four fifths occurring once. The sample consisted of CD4+ T cells from peripheral blood, taken after recovery from COVID-19. These receptors came from a human donor who had COVID-19.

V and J are TRBV5-6 and TRBJ2-2, with 7 bases that match TRBD1. Germline CDR1 SGHDT, CDR2 YYEEEE. Germline trimming cut 4 bases from V and 5 bases from J; bases unmatched to any gene: 11. The CDR3 is 16 residues long. Here the CDR3 DNA reads TGTGCCAGCAGCGATCAGTTCGACAGGGTTACCGGGGAGCTGTTTTTT. Translating gives CASSDQFDRVTGELFF. The full variable domain, in which reference TRBV5-6 and TRBJ2-2 provide the parts outside the CDR3, is DAGVTQSPTHLIKTRGQQVTLRCSPKSGHDTVSWYQQALGQGPQFIFQYYEEEERQRGNFPDRFSGHQFPNYSSELNVNALLLGDSALYLCASSDQFDRVTGELFFGEGSRLTVL.

This clone was recorded only once. This rearrangement joins TRBV6-5 to TRBJ1-1; D not certain. Germline V CDR1 and CDR2: MNHEY, SVGAGI. V was cut by 5 bases and J by 3 bases, with 10 bases left in between. The CDR3 is made up of 13 amino acids. The DNA of the CDR3 is TGTGCCAGCAGTCGTCGCCGGGACACTGAAGCTTTCTTT. This translates into CASSRRRDTEAFF.

V gene TRBV12-3 or TRBV12-4 combines with J gene TRBJ2-1; D possibly corresponds to TRBD2 (6 bases). The CDR3 runs 13 residues. Trimming took off 5 bases at V and 6 bases at J, with 11 bases between the two ends. For the CDR3, the DNA is TGTGCCAGCAGTCTACTAGCATCCAATGAGCAGTTCTTC. It is translated as CASSLLASNEQFF.

This chain connects TRBV3-1 (or the pseudogene TRBV3-2) to TRBJ1-3; 10 nucleotides match TRBD1. Germline CDR1 LGHDT, CDR2 YNNKEL (reference sequence). The V segment lost 3 bases and the J segment 3 bases; nucleotides outside the gene matches: 5. The CDR3 covers 16 residues. The CDR3 here is CASSQDRTGGGNTIYF. CDR3 DNA sequence: TGTGCCAGCAGCCAGGATCGGACAGGGGGTGGAAACACCATATATTTT.